The present T cell receptor beta chain was sequenced within a study of T cell responses to AZD1222 COVID-19 vaccine. Study at large: The study pooled second doses at about 4 or about 12 weeks. Study outcomes and limitations: Across spike, vaccine-associated CD4 TCRs were found, dominant at 160-218 and 743-854. The sample set comprised mostly white British donors with more females, and clonal diversity was possibly underestimated. Nearly half of spike-specific TCRs reportedly target unmutated variant regions.

In regard to this clone: Antigen specificity is unknown.

Some clones are missing from TCRdb's copy, which holds only in-frame ones; the method was immunoSEQ multiplex PCR. The data hold around 160,000 clones, with approximately 88% observed a single time. The sample consisted of peripheral blood, taken on day 0 of AZD1222 vaccination. The origin of this receptor is an adult in good health.

The CDR3 sequence: CASRSDSSSAYGYTF. The CDR3 DNA is TGCGCCAGCAGATCAGACAGTTCCTCGGCCTATGGCTACACCTTC. This chain connects TRBV5-1 to TRBJ1-2; maybe TRBD1 (5 bases). There are 15 residues in the CDR3. Germline V CDR1 and CDR2: SGHRS, YFSETQ. With 5 bases removed from V and 4 bases from J, the gap between germline ends came to 18 bases. Looking up the rest from reference TRBV5-1 and TRBJ1-2 gives the full variable domain: KAGVTQTPRYLIKTRGQQVTLSCSPISGHRSVSWYQQTPGQGLQFLFEYFSETQRNKGNFPGRFSGRQFSNSRSEMNVSTLELGDSALYLCASRSDSSSAYGYTFGSGTRLTVV.